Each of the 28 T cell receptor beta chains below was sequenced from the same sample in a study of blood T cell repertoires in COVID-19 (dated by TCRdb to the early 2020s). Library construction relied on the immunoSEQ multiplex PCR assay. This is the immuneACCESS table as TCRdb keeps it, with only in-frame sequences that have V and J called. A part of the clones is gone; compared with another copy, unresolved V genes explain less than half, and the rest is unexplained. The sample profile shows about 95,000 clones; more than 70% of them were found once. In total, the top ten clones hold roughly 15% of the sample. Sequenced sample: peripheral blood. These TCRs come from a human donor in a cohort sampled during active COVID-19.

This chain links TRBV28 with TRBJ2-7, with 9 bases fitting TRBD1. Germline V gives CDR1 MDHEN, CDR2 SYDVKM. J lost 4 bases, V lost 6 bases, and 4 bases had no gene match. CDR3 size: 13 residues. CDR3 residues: CASRGTGRYEQYF. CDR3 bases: TGTGCCAGCAGGGGGACAGGGCGGTACGAGCAGTACTTC.

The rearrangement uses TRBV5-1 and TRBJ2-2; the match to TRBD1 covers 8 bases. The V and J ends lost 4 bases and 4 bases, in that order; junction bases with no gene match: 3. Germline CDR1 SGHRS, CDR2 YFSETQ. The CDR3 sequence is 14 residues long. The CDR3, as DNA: TGCGCCAGCAGCCCAACAGGGGGCACCGGGGAGCTGTTTTTT. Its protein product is CASSPTGGTGELFF.

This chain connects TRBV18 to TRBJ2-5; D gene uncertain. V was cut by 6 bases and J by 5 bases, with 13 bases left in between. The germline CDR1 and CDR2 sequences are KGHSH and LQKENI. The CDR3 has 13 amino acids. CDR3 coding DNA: TGTGCCAGCTCTCCTGATCGTCGGGAGACCCAGTACTTC. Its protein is CASSPDRRETQYF.

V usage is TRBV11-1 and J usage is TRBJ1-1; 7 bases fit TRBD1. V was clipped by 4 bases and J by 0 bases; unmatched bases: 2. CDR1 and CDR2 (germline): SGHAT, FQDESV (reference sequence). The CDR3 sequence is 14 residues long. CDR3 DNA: TGTGCCAGCAGCTCGACAGGGATGAACACTGAAGCTTTCTTT. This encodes CASSSTGMNTEAFF.

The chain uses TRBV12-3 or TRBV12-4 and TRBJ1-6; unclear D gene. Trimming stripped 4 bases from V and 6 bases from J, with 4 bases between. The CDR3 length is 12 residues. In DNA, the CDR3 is TGTGCCAGCAGTTCCCTTAATTCACCCCTCCACTTT. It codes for CASSSLNSPLHF.

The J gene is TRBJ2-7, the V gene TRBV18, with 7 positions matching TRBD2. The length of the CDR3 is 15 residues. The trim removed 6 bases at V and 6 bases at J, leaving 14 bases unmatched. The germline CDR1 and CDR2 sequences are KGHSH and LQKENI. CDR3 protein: CASSPRGGEWSEQYF. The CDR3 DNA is TGTGCCAGCTCGCCAAGGGGAGGGGAATGGAGCGAGCAGTACTTC.

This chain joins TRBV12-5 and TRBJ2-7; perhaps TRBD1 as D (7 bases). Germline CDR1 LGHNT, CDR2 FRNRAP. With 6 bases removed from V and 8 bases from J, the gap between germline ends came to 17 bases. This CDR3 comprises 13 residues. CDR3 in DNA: TGTGCTAGTGGCAGAGACAGGGACTCCCAGCAGTACTTC. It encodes CASGRDRDSQQYF.

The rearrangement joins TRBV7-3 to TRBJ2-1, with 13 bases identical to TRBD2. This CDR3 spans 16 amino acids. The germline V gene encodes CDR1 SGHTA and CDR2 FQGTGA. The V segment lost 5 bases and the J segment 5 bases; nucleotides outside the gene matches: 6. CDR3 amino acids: CASSKTSGGFDNEQFF. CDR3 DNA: TGTGCCAGCAGCAAGACTAGCGGGGGGTTTGACAATGAGCAGTTCTTC. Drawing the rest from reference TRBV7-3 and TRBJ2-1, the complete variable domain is GAGVSQTPSNKVTEKGKYVELRCDPISGHTALYWYRQSLGQGPEFLIYFQGTGAADDSGLPNDRFFAVRPEGSVSTLKIQRTERGDSAVYLCASSKTSGGFDNEQFFGPGTRLTVL.

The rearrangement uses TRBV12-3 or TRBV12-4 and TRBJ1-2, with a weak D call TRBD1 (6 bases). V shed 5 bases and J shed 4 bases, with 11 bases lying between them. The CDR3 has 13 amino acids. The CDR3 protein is CASSRQGGYGYTF. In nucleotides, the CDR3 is TGTGCCAGCAGTCGCCAAGGGGGCTATGGCTACACCTTC.

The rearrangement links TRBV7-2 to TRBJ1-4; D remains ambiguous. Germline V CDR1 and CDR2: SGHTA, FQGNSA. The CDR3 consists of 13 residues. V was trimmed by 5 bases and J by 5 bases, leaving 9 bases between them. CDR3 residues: CASSPYRNEKLFF. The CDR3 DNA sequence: TGTGCCAGCAGCCCGTACAGAAATGAAAAACTGTTTTTT.

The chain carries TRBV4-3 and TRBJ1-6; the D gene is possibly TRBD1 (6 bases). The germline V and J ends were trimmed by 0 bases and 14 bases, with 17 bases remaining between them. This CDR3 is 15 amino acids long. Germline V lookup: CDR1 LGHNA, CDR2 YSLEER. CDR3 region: CASSQESPGAGALHF. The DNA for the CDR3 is TGCGCCAGCAGCCAAGAGTCTCCAGGGGCCGGAGCCCTCCACTTT.

DNA for the CDR3: TGTGCCAGCAGCCTAGGACAGTTGGAGTTCTTC. The encoded protein is CASSLGQLEFF. V is TRBV7-2 and J is TRBJ2-1; possible D gene TRBD1, 6 bases. The V and J ends lost 5 bases and 14 bases respectively, with 13 bases between them. CDR3 length: 11 amino acids. Germline V lookup: CDR1 SGHTA, CDR2 FQGNSA.

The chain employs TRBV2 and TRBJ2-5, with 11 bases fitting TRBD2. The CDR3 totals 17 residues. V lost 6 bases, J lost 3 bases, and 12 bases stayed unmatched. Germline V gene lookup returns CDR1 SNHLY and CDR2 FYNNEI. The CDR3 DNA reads TGTGCCAGCAGCGCTGGCCCTTTAGCGGGGGGGAAAGAGACCCAGTACTTC. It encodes CASSAGPLAGGKETQYF.

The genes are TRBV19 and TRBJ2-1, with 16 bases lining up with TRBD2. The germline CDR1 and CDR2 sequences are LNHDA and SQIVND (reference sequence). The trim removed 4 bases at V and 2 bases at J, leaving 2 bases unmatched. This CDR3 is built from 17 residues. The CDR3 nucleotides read TGTGCCAGTAGTAGCGGGACTAGCGGGGGGGCCTACAATGAGCAGTTCTTC. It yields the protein CASSSGTSGGAYNEQFF.

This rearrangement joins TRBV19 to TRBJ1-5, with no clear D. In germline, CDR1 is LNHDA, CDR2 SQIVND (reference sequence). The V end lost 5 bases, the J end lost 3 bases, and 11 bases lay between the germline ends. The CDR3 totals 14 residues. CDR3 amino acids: CASSGGVYNQPQHF. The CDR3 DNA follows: TGTGCCAGTAGTGGCGGGGTTTACAATCAGCCCCAGCATTTT.

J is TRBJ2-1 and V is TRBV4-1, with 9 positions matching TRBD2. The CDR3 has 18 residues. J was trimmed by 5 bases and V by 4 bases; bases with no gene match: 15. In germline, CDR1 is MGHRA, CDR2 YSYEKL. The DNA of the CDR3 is TGCGCCAGCAGCCGCCTCCTTGGCTCCCAGCGGGGGGACAATGAGCAGTTCTTC. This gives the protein CASSRLLGSQRGDNEQFF.

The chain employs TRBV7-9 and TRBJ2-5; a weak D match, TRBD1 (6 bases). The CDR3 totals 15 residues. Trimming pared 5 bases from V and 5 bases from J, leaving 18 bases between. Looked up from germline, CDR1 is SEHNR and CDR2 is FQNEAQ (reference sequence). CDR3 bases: TGTGCCAGCAGCCCAAGAAACAGGGAAGGGGAGACCCAGTACTTC. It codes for CASSPRNREGETQYF.

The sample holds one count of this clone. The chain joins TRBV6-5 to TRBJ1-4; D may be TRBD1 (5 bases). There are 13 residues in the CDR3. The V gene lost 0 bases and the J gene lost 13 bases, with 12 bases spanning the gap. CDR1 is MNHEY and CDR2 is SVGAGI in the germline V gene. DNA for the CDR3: TGTGCCAGCAGTTACTCGGAGGGGCGCGGACTGTTTTTT. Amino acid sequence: CASSYSEGRGLFF.

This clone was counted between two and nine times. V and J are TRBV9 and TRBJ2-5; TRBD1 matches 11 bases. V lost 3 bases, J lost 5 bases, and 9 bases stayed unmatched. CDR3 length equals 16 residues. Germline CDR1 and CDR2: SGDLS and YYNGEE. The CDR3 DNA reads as TGTGCCAGCAGCGCCTTCTCGGACAGGGGGCTGGAGACCCAGTACTTC. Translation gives CASSAFSDRGLETQYF.

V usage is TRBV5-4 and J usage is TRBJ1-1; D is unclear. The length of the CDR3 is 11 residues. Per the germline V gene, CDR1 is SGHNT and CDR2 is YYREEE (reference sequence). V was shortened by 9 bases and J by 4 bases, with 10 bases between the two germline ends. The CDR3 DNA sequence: TGTGCCATCAGAGAGGGCACTGAAGCTTTCTTT. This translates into CAIREGTEAFF.

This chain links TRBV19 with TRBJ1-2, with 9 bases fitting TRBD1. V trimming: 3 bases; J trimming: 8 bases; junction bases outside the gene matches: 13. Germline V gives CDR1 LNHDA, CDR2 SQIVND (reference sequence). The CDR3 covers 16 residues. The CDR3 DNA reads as TGTGCCAGTAGTATCAGGGGACAGGGTTCCTATCAGGGCTACACCTTC. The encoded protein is CASSIRGQGSYQGYTF.

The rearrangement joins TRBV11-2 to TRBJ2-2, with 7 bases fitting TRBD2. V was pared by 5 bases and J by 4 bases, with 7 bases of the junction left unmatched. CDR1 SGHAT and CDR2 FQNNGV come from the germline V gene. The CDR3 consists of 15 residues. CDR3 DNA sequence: TGTGCCAGCAGCATACGGGACTATATCACCGGGGAGCTGTTTTTT. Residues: CASSIRDYITGELFF.

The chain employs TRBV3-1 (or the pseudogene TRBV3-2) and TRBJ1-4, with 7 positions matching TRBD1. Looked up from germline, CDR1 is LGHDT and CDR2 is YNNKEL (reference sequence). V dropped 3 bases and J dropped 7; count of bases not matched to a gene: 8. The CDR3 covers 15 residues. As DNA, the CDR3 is TGTGCCAGCAGCCAGAGGACCGGGACAGTTGAAAAACTGTTTTTT. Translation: CASSQRTGTVEKLFF.

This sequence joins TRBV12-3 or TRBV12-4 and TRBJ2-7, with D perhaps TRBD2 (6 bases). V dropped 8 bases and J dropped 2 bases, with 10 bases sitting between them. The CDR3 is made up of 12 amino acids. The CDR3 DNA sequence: TGTGCCAGCGGTGGAGGGGCCTACGAGCAGTACTTC. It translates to CASGGGAYEQYF.

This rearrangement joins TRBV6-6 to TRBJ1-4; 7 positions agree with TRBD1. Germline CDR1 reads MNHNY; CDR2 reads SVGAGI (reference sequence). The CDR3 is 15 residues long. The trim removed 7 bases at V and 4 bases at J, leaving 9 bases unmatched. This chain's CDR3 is CASNEGAPINEKLFF. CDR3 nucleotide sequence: TGTGCCAGCAACGAGGGGGCGCCGATTAATGAAAAACTGTTTTTT.

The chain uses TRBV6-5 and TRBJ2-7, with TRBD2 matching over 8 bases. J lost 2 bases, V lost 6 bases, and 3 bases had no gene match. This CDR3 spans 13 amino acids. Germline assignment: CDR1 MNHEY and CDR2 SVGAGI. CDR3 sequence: CASRAGDPYEQYF. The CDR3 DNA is TGTGCCAGCAGAGCGGGGGATCCCTACGAGCAGTACTTC.

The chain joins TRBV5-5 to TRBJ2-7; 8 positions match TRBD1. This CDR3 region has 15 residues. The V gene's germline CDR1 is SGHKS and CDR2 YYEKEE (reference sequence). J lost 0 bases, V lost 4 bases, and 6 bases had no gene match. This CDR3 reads CASSRGQGASYEQYF. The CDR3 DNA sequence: TGTGCCAGCAGCCGCGGCCAGGGGGCCTCCTACGAGCAGTACTTC.

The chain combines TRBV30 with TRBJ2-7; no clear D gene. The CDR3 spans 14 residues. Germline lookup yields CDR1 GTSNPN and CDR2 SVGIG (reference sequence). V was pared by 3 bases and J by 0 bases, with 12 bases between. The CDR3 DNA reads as TGTGCCTGGAGGGAACAGATCCACTCCTACGAGCAGTACTTC. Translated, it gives CAWREQIHSYEQYF.